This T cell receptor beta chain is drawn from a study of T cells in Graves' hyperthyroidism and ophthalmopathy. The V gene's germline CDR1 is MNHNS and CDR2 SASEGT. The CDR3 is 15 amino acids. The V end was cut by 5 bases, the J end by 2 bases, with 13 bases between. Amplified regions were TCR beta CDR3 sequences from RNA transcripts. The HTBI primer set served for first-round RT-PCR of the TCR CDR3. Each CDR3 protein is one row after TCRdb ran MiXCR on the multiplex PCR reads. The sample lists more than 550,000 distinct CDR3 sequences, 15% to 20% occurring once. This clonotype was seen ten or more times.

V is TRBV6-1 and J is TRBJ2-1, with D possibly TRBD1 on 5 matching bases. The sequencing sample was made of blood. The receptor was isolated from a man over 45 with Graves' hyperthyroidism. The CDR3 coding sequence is TGTGCCAGCAGTCACCAGGGTTCTCCCTACAATGAGCAGTTCTTC. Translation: CASSHQGSPYNEQFF.